The clone carrying this T cell receptor beta chain was picked up many times. What it binds is unknown. Graves' hyperthyroidism was deemed stable given no ophthalmopathy progression within 18 months. Exclusion of a patient resulted from uncontrolled infection, other autoimmune disease, pregnancy or lactation. Amplification yielded TCR beta CDR3 regions, with RNA transcripts as the source. In the first-round RT-PCR of the TCR CDR3, the HTBI primer set was used. TCRdb independently ran MiXCR on the multiplex PCR reads; one entry per CDR3 protein. Seen here are over 45,000 distinct CDR3 sequences, 49% observed once, and the top ten hold roughly 32%. This sample is drawn from a study of T cells in Graves' hyperthyroidism and ophthalmopathy. Study-wide points: The majority of expanded thyroid clonotypes above 0.001 also appeared in blood. Ophthalmopathy was identified by the model a median around 6.3 months ahead of onset.

Unmatched junction bases numbered 13, after V lost 5 bases and J lost 9 bases. Germline V gene lookup returns CDR1 ENHRY and CDR2 SYGVKD. This CDR3 contains 16 residues. The chain carries TRBV10-3 and TRBJ1-5, with 10 positions matching TRBD1. Sequencing used peripheral blood or thyroid tissue (not recorded which). This receptor was obtained from a woman aged 45-59 years with Graves' hyperthyroidism. The CDR3 nucleotides are TGTGCCATCAGTCAGGGGGGACAGGGGCCCGGCGGGCCCCAGCATTTT. Translating it yields CAISQGGQGPGGPQHF.